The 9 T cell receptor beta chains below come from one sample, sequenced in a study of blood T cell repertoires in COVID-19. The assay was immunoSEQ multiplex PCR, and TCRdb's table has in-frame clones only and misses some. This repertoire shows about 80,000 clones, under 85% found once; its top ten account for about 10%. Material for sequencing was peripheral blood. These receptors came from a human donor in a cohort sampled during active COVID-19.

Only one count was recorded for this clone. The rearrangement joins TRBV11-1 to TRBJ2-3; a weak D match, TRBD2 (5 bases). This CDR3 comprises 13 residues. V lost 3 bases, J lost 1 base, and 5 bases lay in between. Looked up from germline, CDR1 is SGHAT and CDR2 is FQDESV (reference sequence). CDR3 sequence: CASSFGGTDTQYF. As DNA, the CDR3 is TGTGCCAGCAGCTTCGGGGGCACAGATACGCAGTATTTT.

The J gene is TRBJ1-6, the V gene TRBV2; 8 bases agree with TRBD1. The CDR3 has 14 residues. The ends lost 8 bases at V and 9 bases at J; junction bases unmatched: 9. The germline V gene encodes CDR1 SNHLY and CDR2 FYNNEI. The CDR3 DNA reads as TGTGCCAGCCTTGCGCAGGGGGCAGGTTCACCCCTCCACTTT. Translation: CASLAQGAGSPLHF. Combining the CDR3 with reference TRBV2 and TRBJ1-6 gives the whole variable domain EPEVTQTPSHQVTQMGQEVILRCVPISNHLYFYWYRQILGQKVEFLVSFYNNEISEKSEIFDDQFSVERPDGSNFTLKIRSTKLEDSAMYFCASLAQGAGSPLHFGNGTRLTVT.

CDR3 region: CASTQAYEQFF. The CDR3 DNA reads as TGTGCCAGCACCCAGGCATATGAGCAGTTCTTC. The chain couples TRBV2 to TRBJ2-1; D is unclear. The germline V gene has CDR1 SNHLY and CDR2 FYNNEI. V gave up 7 bases and J gave up 8 bases, with 9 bases separating them. This CDR3 contains 11 residues.

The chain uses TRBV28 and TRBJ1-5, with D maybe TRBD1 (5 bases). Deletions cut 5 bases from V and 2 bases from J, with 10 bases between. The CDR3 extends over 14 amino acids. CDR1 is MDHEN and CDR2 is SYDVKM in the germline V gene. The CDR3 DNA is TGTGCCAGCAGTAGGGGTGGTGGCAATCAGCCCCAGCATTTT. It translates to CASSRGGGNQPQHF.

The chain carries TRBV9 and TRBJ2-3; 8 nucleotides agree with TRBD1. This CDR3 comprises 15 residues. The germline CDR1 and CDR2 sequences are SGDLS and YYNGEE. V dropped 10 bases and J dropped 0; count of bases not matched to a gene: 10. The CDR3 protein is CASCIRTGSTDTQYF. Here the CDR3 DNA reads TGTGCCTCTTGCATTCGGACAGGGAGCACAGATACGCAGTATTTT.

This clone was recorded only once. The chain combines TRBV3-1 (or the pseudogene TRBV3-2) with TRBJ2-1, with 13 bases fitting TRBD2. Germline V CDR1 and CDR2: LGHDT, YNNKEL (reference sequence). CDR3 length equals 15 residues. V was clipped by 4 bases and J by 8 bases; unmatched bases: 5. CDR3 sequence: CASSRTSGSHHEQFF. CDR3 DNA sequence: TGTGCCAGCAGCCGGACTAGCGGGAGTCATCATGAGCAGTTCTTC.

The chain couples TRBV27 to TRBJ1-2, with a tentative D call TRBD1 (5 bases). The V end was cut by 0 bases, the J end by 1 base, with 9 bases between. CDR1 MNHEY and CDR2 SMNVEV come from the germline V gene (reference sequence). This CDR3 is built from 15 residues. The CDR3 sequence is CASSLSPTVNYGYTF. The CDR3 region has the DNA TGTGCCAGCAGTTTATCCCCGACAGTTAACTATGGCTACACCTTC.

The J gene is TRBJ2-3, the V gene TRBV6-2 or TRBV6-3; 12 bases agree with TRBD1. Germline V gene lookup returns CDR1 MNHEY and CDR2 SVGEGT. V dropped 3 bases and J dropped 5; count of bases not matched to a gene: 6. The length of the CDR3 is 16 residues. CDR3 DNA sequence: TGTGCCAGCAGTTATTTCCGGGACAGGGGGCTAGATACGCAGTATTTT. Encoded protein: CASSYFRDRGLDTQYF.

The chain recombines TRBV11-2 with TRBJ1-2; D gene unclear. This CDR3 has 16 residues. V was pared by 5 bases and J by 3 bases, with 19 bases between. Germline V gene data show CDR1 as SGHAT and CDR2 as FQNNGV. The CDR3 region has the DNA TGTGCCAGCAGCCCTAATTACGGGGATTATGACTATGGCTACACCTTC. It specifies CASSPNYGDYDYGYTF.